This T cell receptor (beta chain) was captured in a study of control samples from healthy donors and cancer patients. TCRdb keeps only in-frame clones here, not all; method: immunoSEQ multiplex PCR. The data hold about 20,000 clones, with about 85% observed a single time. V gave up 4 bases and J gave up 5 bases, with 15 bases separating them. Germline values: CDR1 SEHNR, CDR2 FQNEAQ (reference sequence). The CDR3 has 14 amino acids. V gene TRBV7-9 combines with J gene TRBJ2-7; D is perhaps TRBD1 or TRBD2 (7 bases each). This clonotype was sampled from a woman in her sixties or seventies with lung cancer. The sample consisted of PBMCs. DNA of the CDR3: TGTGCCAGCAGCTGGGAGGGGGCCAGGAACGAGCAGTACTTC. Translating it yields CASSWEGARNEQYF.